Reported below is one TCR beta chain. Antigen: not known. Other DNA sequences within the sample encode an identical CDR3. CD45RO-negative, CCR7-selected cells formed the naive CD8 fraction, which excluded terminally differentiated effector memory CD45RA+ cells. Each cell subset's genomic DNA was divided evenly among several immunoSEQ plates. The table came from immunoSEQ multiplex PCR; TCRdb's copy has only in-frame clones and leaves some out. This table holds about 2 million clones, approximately 94% found once. This entry comes from a study of shared clonotypes between healthy human individuals. About the research overall: Each donor's CD8 memory used one plate, CD8 naive two, each CD4 subset three.

This CDR3 contains 12 residues. Germline CDR1 reads SGDLS; CDR2 reads YYNGEE. Trimming left V 0 bases short and J 5 bases short, with 5 bases between. Study-wide points: It was the non-shared clonotypes that had lower generation probabilities than clonotypes shared by all four donors. Sampling involved blood alone; tissue repertoires likely differ.

This clonotype was obtained from a man between 18 and 29 years old in good health. Input material: naive CD8+ T cells sorted from blood. This chain connects TRBV9 to TRBJ1-2, with no clear D. This chain's CDR3 is CASSVDSYGYTF. CDR3 bases: TGTGCCAGCAGCGTAGATTCATATGGCTACACCTTC.